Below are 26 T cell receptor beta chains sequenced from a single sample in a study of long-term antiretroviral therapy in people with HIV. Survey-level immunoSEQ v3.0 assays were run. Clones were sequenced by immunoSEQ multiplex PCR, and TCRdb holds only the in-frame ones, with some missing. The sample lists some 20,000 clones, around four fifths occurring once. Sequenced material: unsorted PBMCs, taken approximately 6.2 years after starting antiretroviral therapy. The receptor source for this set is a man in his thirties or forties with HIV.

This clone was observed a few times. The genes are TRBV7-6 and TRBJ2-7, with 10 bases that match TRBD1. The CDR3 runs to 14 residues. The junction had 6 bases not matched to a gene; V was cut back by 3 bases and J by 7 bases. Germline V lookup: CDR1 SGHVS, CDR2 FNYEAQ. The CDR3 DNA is TGTGCCAGCAGCTTGGAGGACAGGGGGGAAGAGCAGTACTTC. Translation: CASSLEDRGEEQYF.

The CDR3 nucleotides read TGCGCCAGCAGCTTTGACAGGGACTATGGCTACACCTTC. It codes for CASSFDRDYGYTF. The chain recombines TRBV5-1 with TRBJ1-2, with TRBD1 identical over 7 bases. V lost 2 bases, J lost 3 bases, and 1 base stayed unmatched. Germline V gene lookup returns CDR1 SGHRS and CDR2 YFSETQ. The CDR3 runs to 13 residues.

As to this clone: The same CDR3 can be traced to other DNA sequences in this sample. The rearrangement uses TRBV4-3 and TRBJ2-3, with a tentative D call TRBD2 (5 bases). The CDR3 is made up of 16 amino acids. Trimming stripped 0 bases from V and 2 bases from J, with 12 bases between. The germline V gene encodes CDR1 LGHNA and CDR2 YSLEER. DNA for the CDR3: TGCGCCAGCAGCCAAGATCCCTCCGGGAACACAGATACGCAGTATTTT. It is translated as CASSQDPSGNTDTQYF.

CDR3 residues: CASREILGQGGEKLFF. In nucleotides, the CDR3 is TGCGCCAGCAGGGAAATCTTGGGACAGGGAGGCGAAAAACTGTTTTTT. The chain combines TRBV5-1 with TRBJ1-4; 9 positions agree with TRBD1. Trimming removed 5 bases from V and 8 bases from J; junction bases left unmatched: 13. CDR3 length: 16 amino acids. In germline, CDR1 is SGHRS, CDR2 YFSETQ. Looking up the rest from reference TRBV5-1 and TRBJ1-4 gives the full variable domain: KAGVTQTPRYLIKTRGQQVTLSCSPISGHRSVSWYQQTPGQGLQFLFEYFSETQRNKGNFPGRFSGRQFSNSRSEMNVSTLELGDSALYLCASREILGQGGEKLFFGSGTQLSVL.

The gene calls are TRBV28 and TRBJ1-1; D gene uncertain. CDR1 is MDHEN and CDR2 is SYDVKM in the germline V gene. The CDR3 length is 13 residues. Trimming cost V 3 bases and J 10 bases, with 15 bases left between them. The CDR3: CASSFPDHRAAFF. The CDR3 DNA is TGTGCCAGCAGTTTCCCGGACCATCGGGCAGCTTTCTTT. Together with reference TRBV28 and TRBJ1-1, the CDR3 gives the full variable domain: DVKVTQSSRYLVKRTGEKVFLECVQDMDHENMFWYRQDPGLGLRLIYFSYDVKMKEKGDIPEGYSVSREKKERFSLILESASTNQTSMYLCASSFPDHRAAFFGQGTRLTVV.

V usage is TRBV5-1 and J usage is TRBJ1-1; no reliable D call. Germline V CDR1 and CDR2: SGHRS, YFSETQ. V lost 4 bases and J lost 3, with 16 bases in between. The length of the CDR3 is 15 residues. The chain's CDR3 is CASSATTVPDTEAFF. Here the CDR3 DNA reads TGCGCCAGCAGCGCGACGACGGTCCCTGACACTGAAGCTTTCTTT.

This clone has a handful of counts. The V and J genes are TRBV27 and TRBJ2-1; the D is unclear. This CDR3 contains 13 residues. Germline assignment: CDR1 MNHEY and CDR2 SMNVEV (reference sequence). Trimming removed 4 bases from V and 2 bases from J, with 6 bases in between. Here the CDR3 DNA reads TGTGCCAGCAGTTCCCAGACCTACAATGAGCAGTTCTTC. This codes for CASSSQTYNEQFF.

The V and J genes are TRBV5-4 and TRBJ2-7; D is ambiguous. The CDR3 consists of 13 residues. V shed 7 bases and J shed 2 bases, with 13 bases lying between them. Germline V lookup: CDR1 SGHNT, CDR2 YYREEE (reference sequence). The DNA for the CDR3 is TGTGCCAGCCACATTCAAGCAGCCTACGAGCAGTACTTC. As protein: CASHIQAAYEQYF.

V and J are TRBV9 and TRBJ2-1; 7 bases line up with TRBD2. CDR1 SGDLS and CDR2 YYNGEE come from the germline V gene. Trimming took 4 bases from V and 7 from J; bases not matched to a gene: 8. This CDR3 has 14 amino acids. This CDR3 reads CASSPGTMFNEQFF. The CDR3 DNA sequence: TGTGCCAGCAGCCCCGGGACTATGTTTAATGAGCAGTTCTTC.

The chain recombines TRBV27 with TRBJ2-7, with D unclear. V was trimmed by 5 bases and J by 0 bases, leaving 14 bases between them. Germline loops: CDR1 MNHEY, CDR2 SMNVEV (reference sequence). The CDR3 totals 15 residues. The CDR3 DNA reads TGTGCCAGCAGTCCGACTTTCGTTAGCTCCTACGAGCAGTACTTC. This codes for CASSPTFVSSYEQYF.

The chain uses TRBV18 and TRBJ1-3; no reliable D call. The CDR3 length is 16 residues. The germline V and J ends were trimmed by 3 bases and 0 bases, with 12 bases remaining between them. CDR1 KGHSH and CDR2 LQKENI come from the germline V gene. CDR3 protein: CASSPIDAPSGNTIYF. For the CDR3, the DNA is TGTGCCAGCTCACCGATAGATGCGCCCTCTGGAAACACCATATATTTT.

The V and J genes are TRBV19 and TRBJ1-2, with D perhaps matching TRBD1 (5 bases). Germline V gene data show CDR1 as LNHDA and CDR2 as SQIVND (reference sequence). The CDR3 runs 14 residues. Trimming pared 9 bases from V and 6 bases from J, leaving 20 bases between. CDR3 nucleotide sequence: TGTGCCAGCCGACGTCGGGGGGGGGAGGATGGCTACACCTTC. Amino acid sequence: CASRRRGGEDGYTF.

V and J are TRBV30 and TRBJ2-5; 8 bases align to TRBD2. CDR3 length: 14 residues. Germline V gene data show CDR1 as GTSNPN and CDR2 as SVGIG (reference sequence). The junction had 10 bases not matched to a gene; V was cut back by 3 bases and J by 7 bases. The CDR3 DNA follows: TGTGCCTGGAGAGGGCTAGCGGGCCTTTCGACCCAGTACTTC. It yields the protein CAWRGLAGLSTQYF.

CDR3 protein: CASSSLGEGTEAFF. CDR3 nucleotides: TGCGCCAGCAGTTCGTTGGGGGAGGGCACTGAAGCTTTCTTT. This chain links TRBV5-1 with TRBJ1-1, with a weak D call TRBD1 (5 bases). The CDR3 has 14 amino acids. Trimming removed 5 bases from V and 4 bases from J, with 15 bases in between. Germline V gene data show CDR1 as SGHRS and CDR2 as YFSETQ.

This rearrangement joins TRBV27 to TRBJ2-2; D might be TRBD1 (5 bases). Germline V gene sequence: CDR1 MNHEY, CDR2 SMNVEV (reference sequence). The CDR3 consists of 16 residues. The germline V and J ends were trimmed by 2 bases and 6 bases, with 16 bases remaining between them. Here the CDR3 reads CASSLRHQGGAGELFF. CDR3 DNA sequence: TGTGCCAGCAGTTTAAGGCATCAGGGTGGGGCCGGGGAGCTGTTTTTT.

This CDR3 is CASRSLGTGAIHPEQYF. The CDR3 region has the DNA TGTGCCAGCAGGTCTCTCGGGACAGGGGCGATACACCCCGAGCAGTACTTC. V usage is TRBV5-4 and J usage is TRBJ2-7; TRBD1 aligns across 10 bases. V shed 5 bases and J 6 bases; nucleotides not matched to a gene: 17. Germline CDR1 reads SGHNT; CDR2 reads YYREEE (reference sequence). The CDR3 extends over 17 amino acids.

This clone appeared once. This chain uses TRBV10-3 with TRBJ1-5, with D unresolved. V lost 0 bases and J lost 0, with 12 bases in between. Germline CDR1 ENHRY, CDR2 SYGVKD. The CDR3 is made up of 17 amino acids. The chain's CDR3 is CAISESPAPHSNQPQHF. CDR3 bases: TGTGCCATCAGTGAGTCGCCGGCACCCCATAGCAATCAGCCCCAGCATTTT.

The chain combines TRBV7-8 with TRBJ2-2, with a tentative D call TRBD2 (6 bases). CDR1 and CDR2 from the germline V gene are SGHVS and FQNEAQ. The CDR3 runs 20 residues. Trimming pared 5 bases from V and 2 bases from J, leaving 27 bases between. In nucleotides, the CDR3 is TGTGCCAGCAGCGACACTTTTAGTAGGGGCGGGGCACCAAACACCGGGGAGCTGTTTTTT. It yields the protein CASSDTFSRGGAPNTGELFF.

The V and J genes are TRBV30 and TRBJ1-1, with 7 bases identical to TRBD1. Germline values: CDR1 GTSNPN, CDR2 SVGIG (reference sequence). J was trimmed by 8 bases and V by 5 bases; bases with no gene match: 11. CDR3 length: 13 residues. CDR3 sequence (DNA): TGTGCCTGGGGTACAGGGGAGAAGTGGGAAGCTTTCTTT. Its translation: CAWGTGEKWEAFF.

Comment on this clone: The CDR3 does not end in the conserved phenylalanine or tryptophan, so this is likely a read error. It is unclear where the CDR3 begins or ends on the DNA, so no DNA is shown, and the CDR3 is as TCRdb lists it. This CDR3 is CSARWDRANLI. The chain employs TRBV20-1 and TRBJ1-2; the table gives TRBD1 as D, unverified against the DNA. Including both end residues, the CDR3 is 11 amino acids long. Germline V gives CDR1 DFQATT, CDR2 SNEGSKA (reference sequence).

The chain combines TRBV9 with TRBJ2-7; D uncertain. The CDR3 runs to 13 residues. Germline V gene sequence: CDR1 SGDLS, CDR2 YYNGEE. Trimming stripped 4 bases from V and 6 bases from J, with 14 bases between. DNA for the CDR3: TGTGCCAGCAGCAAAGACATTTCTCGCGAGCAGTACTTC. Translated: CASSKDISREQYF.

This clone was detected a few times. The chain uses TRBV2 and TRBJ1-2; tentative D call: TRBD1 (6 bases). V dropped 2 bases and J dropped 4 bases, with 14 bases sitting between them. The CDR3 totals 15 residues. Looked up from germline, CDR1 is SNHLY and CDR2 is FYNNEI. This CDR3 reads CASSEWRGRGYGYTF. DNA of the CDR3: TGTGCCAGCAGTGAATGGCGGGGGCGCGGCTATGGCTACACCTTC.

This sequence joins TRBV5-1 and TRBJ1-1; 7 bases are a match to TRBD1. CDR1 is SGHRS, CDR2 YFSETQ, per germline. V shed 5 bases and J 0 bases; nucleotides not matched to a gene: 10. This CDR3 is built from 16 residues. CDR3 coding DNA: TGCGCCAGCAGTTCCTCCGGGACAGACTTGAACACTGAAGCTTTCTTT. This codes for CASSSSGTDLNTEAFF.

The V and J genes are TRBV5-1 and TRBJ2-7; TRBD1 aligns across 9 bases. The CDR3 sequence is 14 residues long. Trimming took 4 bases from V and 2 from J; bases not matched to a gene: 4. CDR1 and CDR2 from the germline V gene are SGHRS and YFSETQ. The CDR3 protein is CASSPGQGPYEQYF. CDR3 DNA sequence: TGCGCCAGCAGCCCCGGACAGGGGCCCTACGAGCAGTACTTC.

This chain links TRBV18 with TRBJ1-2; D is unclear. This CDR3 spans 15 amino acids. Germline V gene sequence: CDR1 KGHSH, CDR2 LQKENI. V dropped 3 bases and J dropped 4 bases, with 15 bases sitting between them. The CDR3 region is CASSPPSATFYGYTF. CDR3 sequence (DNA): TGTGCCAGCTCACCCCCATCCGCAACATTCTATGGCTACACCTTC. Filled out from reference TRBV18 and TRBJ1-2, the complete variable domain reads NAGVMQNPRHLVRRRGQEARLRCSPMKGHSHVYWYRQLPEEGLKFMVYLQKENIIDESGMPKERFSAEFPKEGPSILRIQQVVRGDSAAYFCASSPPSATFYGYTFGSGTRLTVV.

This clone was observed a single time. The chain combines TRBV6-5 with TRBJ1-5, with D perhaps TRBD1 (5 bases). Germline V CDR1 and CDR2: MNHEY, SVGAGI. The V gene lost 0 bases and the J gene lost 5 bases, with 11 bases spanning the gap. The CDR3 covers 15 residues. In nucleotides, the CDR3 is TGTGCCAGCAGTTACTCCGGGACGGGAGATCAGCCCCAGCATTTT. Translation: CASSYSGTGDQPQHF.